This TCR beta chain emerged from a study of T cell responses to AZD1222 COVID-19 vaccine. The CDR3 is 13 residues long. The V gene's germline CDR1 is KGHSH and CDR2 LQKENI. Trimming removed 5 bases from V and 3 bases from J, with 10 bases in between. Profiling relied on immunoSEQ multiplex PCR, and the TCRdb table lists in-frame clones only, not all of them. The sample lists about 140,000 clones; 91% were seen once. This TCR came from an adult who received the MenACWY meningococcal vaccine as a control. The chain combines TRBV18 with TRBJ1-1, with D possibly matching TRBD1 (6 bases). Sequences were derived from peripheral blood, sampled 28 days after the second dose of the MenACWY control vaccine. The CDR3 here is CASSSGADTEAFF. The CDR3 DNA is TGTGCCAGCTCATCAGGGGCCGACACTGAAGCTTTCTTT. Complete variable domain (other parts from reference TRBV18 and TRBJ1-1): NAGVMQNPRHLVRRRGQEARLRCSPMKGHSHVYWYRQLPEEGLKFMVYLQKENIIDESGMPKERFSAEFPKEGPSILRIQQVVRGDSAAYFCASSSGADTEAFFGQGTRLTVV.